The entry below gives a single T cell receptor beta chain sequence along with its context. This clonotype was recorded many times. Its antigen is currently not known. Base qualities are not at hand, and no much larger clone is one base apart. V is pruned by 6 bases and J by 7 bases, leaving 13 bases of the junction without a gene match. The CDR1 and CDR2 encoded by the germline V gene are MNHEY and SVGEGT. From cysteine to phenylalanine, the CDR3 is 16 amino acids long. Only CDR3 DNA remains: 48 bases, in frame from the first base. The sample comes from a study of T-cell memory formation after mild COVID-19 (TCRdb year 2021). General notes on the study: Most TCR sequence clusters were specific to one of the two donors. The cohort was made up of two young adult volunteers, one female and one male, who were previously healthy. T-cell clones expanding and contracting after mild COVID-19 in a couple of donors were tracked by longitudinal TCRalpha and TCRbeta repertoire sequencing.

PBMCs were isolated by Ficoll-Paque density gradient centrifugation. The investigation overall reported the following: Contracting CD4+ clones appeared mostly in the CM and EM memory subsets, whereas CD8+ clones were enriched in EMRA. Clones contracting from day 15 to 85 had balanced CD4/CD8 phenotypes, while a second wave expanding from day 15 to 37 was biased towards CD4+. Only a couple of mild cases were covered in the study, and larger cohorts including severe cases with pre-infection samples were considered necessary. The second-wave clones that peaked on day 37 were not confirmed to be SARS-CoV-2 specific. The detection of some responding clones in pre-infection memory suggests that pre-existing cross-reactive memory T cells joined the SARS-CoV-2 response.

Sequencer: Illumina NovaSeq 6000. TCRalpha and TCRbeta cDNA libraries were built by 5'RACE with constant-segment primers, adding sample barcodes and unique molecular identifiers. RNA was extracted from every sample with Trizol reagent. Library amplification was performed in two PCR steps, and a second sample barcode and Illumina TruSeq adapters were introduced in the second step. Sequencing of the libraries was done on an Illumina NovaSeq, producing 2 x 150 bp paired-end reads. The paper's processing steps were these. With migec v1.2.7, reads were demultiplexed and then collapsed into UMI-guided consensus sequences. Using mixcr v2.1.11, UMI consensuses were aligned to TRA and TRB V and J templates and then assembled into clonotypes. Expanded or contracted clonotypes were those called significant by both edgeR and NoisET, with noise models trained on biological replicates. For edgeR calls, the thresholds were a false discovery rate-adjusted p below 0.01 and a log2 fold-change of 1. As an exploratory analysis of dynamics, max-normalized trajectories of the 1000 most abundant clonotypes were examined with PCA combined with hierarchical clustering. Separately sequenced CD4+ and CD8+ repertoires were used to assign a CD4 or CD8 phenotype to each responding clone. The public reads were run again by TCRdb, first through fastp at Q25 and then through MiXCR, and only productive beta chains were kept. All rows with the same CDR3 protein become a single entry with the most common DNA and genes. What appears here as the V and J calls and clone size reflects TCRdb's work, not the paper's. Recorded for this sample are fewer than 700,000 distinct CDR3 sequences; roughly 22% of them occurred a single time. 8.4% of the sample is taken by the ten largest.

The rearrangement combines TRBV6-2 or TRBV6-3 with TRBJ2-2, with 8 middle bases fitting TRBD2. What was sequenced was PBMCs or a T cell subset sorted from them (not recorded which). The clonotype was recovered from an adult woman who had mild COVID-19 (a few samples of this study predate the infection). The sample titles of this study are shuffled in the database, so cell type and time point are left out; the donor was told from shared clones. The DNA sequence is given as TGTGCCAGCAGCACCGGGACTAGAGGTTTTTTCGGGGAGCTGTTTTTT. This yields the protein CASSTGTRGFFGELFF.